Detailed here is one T cell receptor (beta chain). Its antigen is unidentified. This record belongs to a study of vaccination effects on CD4 cells after COVID-19. Looking at the study overall: The vaccine given was either BNT162b2 or mRNA-1273, in two doses.

The table came from immunoSEQ multiplex PCR; TCRdb's copy has only in-frame clones and leaves some out. The data hold about 36,000 clones, with roughly 69% observed a single time. Points from the study as a whole: Researchers reported few convalescent patients and no early post-infection timepoints in the study.

Trimming left V 0 bases short and J 7 bases short, with 15 bases between. Germline CDR1 is LGHNA and CDR2 is YSLEER. The CDR3 runs 15 residues. Viral peptide pool expansion of antigen-specific CD4+ T cells preceded sequencing in the ViraFEST assay. Culture proceeded for 10 days, and CD4+ T cells were then isolated. A PCR test confirmed that the person had SARS-CoV-2 infection between March and December 2020. Cultures of some 2.2 million PBMC per well contained about 9.5 IU/ml IL-2 plus 10 ug/ml peptides. On both days 3 and 7, half of the culture medium was replaced with IL-2 medium. Specimen: CD4+ T cells from PBMCs cultured with HCoV-NL63 spike peptides, collected before COVID-19 vaccination. This chain joins TRBV4-3 and TRBJ2-5; a weak D match, TRBD1 (5 bases). The TCR sequence derives from a human donor who had a prior SARS-CoV-2 infection. CDR3 sequence: CASSQDTQGWGTQYF. Here the CDR3 DNA reads TGCGCCAGCAGCCAAGATACCCAGGGATGGGGGACCCAGTACTTC.